One and the same sample provided the 5 T cell receptor beta chains below, sequenced in a study of Graves' ophthalmopathy and Graves' hyperthyroidism. Amplification of the TCR beta CDR3 regions used RNA transcripts (as template). HTBI primers served in a first-round RT-PCR, which a second-round multiplex PCR followed. One entry per CDR3 protein results from TCRdb running MiXCR on the multiplex PCR reads. The sample carries approximately 700,000 distinct CDR3 sequences, around 40% recorded once. Sequencing used peripheral blood. The receptors were gathered from an adult man with Graves' ophthalmopathy.

This clonotype has a count of ten or more. This chain uses TRBV5-1 with TRBJ2-7, with a tentative D call TRBD1 (6 bases). Trimming took off 0 bases at V and 5 bases at J, with 15 bases between the two ends. This CDR3 has 15 residues. Germline V gene data show CDR1 as SGHRS and CDR2 as YFSETQ. The CDR3 is CASSLEPGVFNEQYF. Written as DNA, the CDR3 is TGCGCCAGCAGCTTGGAACCAGGGGTTTTTAACGAGCAGTACTTC.

This rearrangement joins TRBV12-3 or TRBV12-4 to TRBJ1-6, with D tentatively TRBD1 (6 bases). Trimming took 6 bases from V and 9 from J, leaving 15 bases between them. The CDR3 runs to 14 residues. The CDR3 DNA sequence: TGTGCCAGCAGATACAGGGATCAAGGTTCACCCCTCCACTTT. It specifies CASRYRDQGSPLHF.

A few counts support this clonotype. The chain combines TRBV20-1 with TRBJ1-1, with 8 bases identical to TRBD1. Germline V gives CDR1 DFQATT, CDR2 SNEGSKA (reference sequence). The CDR3 sequence is 15 residues long. The J segment lost 1 base and the V segment lost 5 bases, leaving 9 bases of the junction unmatched. CDR3 in amino acids: CSASYSDRGNTEAFF. CDR3 DNA sequence: TGCAGTGCTTCATACTCAGACAGGGGGAACACTGAAGCTTTCTTT.

V gene TRBV2 combines with J gene TRBJ2-1; D unresolved. CDR1 and CDR2 from the germline V gene are SNHLY and FYNNEI. V dropped 9 bases and J dropped 7 bases, with 13 bases sitting between them. CDR3 size: 12 residues. For the CDR3, the DNA is TGTGCCAGATGGCCCAGTGCTAATGAGCAGTTCTTC. This gives the protein CARWPSANEQFF.

On this clonotype: A junction end diverges from the germline sequence, so it may reflect a read error. V gene TRBV10-2 combines with J gene TRBJ2-5, with D maybe TRBD1 (5 bases). The CDR3 totals 13 residues. Germline CDR1 and CDR2: WSHSY and SAAADI. The CDR3 reads CASSAQGLETQYF. The CDR3 DNA sequence: TGTGCCAGCAGTGCTCAGGGCCTGGAGACCCAGTACTTC.